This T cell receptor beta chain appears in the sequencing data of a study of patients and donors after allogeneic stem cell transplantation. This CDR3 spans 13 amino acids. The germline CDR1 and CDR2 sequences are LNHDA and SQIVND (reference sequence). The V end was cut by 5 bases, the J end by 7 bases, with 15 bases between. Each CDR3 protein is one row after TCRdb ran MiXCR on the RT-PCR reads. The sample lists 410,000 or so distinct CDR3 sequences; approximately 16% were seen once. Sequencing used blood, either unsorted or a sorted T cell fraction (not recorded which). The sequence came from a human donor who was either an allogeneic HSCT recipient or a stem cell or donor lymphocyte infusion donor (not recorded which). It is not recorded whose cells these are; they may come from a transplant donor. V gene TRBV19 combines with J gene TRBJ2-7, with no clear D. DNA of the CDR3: TGTGCCAGTAGTCCCAAGGGCCGGAATGAGCAGTACTTC. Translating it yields CASSPKGRNEQYF. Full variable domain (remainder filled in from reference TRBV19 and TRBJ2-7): DGGITQSPKYLFRKEGQNVTLSCEQNLNHDAMYWYRQDPGQGLRLIYYSQIVNDFQKGDIAEGYSVSREKKESFPLTVTSAQKNPTAFYLCASSPKGRNEQYFGPGTRLTVT.